The text below deals with one TCR beta chain. J was trimmed by 4 bases and V by 3 bases; bases with no gene match: 1. The CDR3 has 13 amino acids. Germline assignment: CDR1 LGHDT and CDR2 YNNKEL (reference sequence). Sequenced by immunoSEQ multiplex PCR; TCRdb stores in-frame clones only, minus some. This sample has approximately 310,000 clones, with approximately 85% found just once. These data come from a study of blood T cell repertoires in COVID-19. Material: PBMCs or T cells enriched from blood (not recorded which). The chain carries TRBV3-1 (or the pseudogene TRBV3-2) and TRBJ1-2, with 8 nucleotides matching TRBD1. This receptor was obtained from a young man who had recovered from COVID-19. As DNA, the CDR3 is TGTGCCAGCAGCCAGCAGGGGGCCTATGGCTACACCTTC. Residues: CASSQQGAYGYTF.